This T cell receptor beta chain emerged from a study of blood T cell repertoires in COVID-19. Method: immunoSEQ multiplex PCR; TCRdb's copy keeps in-frame clones and lacks some. The sample consists of 140,000 to 150,000 clones, approximately 91% of them appearing once. Trimming at V came to 3 bases and at J to 4 bases, leaving 9 bases not matched to a gene. Germline V lookup: CDR1 MDHEN, CDR2 SYDVKM. CDR3 length: 16 amino acids. The TCR was taken from a human donor in a cohort sampled during active COVID-19. The V and J genes are TRBV28 and TRBJ2-3, with 8 bases aligning to TRBD2. The sequencing input was peripheral blood. The CDR3 region is CASSFLTSGSADTQYF. The CDR3 bases are TGTGCCAGCAGTTTTTTAACTAGCGGAAGTGCAGATACGCAGTATTTT.